This T cell receptor beta chain was profiled in a study of T cells in Graves' hyperthyroidism and ophthalmopathy. Study-wide findings and caveats: Within blood appeared most thyroid clonotypes that had expanded above 0.001. Ophthalmopathy prediction by the model preceded onset by a median approximately six months. Researchers report that a 13 V-J model separated ophthalmopathy from stable hyperthyroidism.

TCR beta CDR3 regions were amplified from RNA. With the HTBI primer set, the TCR CDR3 went through a first round of RT-PCR. TCRdb re-analysed the multiplex PCR reads in MiXCR, keeping a single row per CDR3 protein. In the table there are about 600,000 distinct CDR3 sequences, 16% of which are singletons. V was trimmed by 10 bases and J by 3 bases, leaving 13 bases between them. This CDR3 is built from 13 residues. Germline CDR1 is SEHNR and CDR2 is FQNEAQ (reference sequence). Worth noting for this clonotype: Its target is unknown.

Researchers barred patients who had uncontrolled infection, other autoimmune disease, pregnancy or lactation. The TCR was taken from a woman in her forties with Graves' ophthalmopathy. The chain combines TRBV7-9 with TRBJ2-1, with D perhaps matching TRBD1 or TRBD2 (5 bases each). The sample was blood. In nucleotides, the CDR3 is TGTGCCACCTCAATGGGGGACTACAATGAGCAGTTCTTC. It encodes CATSMGDYNEQFF.